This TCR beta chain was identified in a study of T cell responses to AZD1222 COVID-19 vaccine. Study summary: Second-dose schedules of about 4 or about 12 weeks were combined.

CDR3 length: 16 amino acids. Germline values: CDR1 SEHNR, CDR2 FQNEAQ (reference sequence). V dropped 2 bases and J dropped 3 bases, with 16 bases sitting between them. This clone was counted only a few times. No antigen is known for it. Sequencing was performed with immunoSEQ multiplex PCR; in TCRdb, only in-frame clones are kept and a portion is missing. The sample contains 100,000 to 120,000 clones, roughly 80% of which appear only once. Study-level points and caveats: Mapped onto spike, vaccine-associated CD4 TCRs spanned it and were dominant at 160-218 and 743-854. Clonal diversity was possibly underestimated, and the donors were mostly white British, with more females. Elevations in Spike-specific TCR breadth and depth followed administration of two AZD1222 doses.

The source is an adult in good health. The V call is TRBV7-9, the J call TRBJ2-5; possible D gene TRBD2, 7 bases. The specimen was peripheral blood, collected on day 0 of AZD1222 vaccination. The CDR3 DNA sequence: TGTGCCAGCAGCTTAAGGCGGGGGCGCTCAGAAGAGACCCAGTACTTC. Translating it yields CASSLRRGRSEETQYF.